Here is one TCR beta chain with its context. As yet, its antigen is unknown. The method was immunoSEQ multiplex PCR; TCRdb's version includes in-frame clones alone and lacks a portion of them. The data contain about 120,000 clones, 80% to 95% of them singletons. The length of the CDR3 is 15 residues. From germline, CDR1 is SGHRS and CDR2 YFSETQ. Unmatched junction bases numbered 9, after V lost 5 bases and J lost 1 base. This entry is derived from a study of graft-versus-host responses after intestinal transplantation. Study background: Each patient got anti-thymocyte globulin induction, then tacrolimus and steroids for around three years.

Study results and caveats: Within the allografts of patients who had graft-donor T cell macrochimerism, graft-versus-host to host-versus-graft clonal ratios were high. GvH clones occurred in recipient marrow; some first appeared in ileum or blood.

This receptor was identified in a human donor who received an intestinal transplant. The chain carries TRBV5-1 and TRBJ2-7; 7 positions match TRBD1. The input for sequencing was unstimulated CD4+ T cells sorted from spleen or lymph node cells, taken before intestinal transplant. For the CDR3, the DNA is TGCGCCAGCAGAACCGGGACAGTCTCTTCCTACGAGCAGTACTTC. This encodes CASRTGTVSSYEQYF.